These T cell receptor beta chains were read from a single sample in a study of T cells in narcolepsy. The method was immunoSEQ multiplex PCR; TCRdb's version includes in-frame clones alone and lacks a portion of them. Of tens of thousands of clones listed, 87% were seen once; the top ten hold about 0.79%. The sample was CD45RA- memory CD4+ T cells from PBMCs. Receptors were obtained from a human donor with narcolepsy. The CDR3 runs from the conserved cysteine through the conserved F or W. D genes are given only for firm matches. Size values are once, few and many counts, or a class for expanded clones, and some rows have none.

d_gene	j_gene	v_gene	abundance	CDR3aa	CDR3nt
NA	TRBJ1-6	TRBV7-9	NA	CASSTKPNSPLHF	TGTGCCAGCAGCACGAAACCCAATTCACCCCTCCACTTT
NA	TRBJ2-1	TRBV14	NA	CASSQIPFGFLSNEQFF	TGTGCCAGCAGCCAGATTCCCTTCGGGTTTCTGAGCAATGAGCAGTTCTTC
TRBD1	TRBJ2-7	TRBV7-2	NA	CASSLMGDRGRYF	TGTGCCAGCAGCTTAATGGGTGACAGGGGGCGCTACTTC
NA	TRBJ1-2	TRBV19	NA	CASHPQRHGRGYTF	TGTGCCAGTCACCCCCAGAGGCACGGCCGGGGCTACACCTTC
NA	TRBJ1-5	TRBV28	NA	CASSPFYQGQPQHF	TGTGCCAGCAGTCCCTTCTATCAGGGCCAGCCCCAGCATTTT
NA	TRBJ2-1	TRBV30	once	CAWSEDLFQFF	TGTGCCTGGAGTGAAGACTTGTTTCAGTTCTTC
NA	TRBJ2-3	TRBV29-1	NA	CSVLDRASTDTQYF	TGCAGCGTTTTGGACAGAGCATCCACAGATACGCAGTATTTT
NA	TRBJ2-1	TRBV9	once	CASSVEGYNEQFF	TGTGCCAGCAGCGTAGAGGGGTACAATGAGCAGTTCTTC
NA	TRBJ1-2	TRBV30	NA	CACHSKLANYGYTF	TGTGCCTGCCATTCGAAGTTAGCTAACTATGGCTACACCTTC
TRBD1	TRBJ1-2	TRBV19	NA	CASNDQGAGDYGYTF	TGTGCCAGTAATGATCAGGGGGCCGGCGACTATGGCTACACCTTC
TRBD1	TRBJ1-4	TRBV7-9	NA	CASSYRQGTNEKLFF	TGTGCCAGCAGCTACCGACAGGGGACTAATGAAAAACTGTTTTTT
NA	TRBJ2-1	TRBV9	NA	CASSSRDHNEQFF	TGTGCCAGCAGCTCCCGGGACCACAATGAGCAGTTCTTC
NA	TRBJ2-2	TRBV2	NA	CASSEWGRTGELFF	TGTGCCAGCAGTGAGTGGGGGAGAACCGGGGAGCTGTTTTTT
NA	TRBJ1-2	TRBV27	NA	CASSLLRGQGYGYTF	TGTGCCAGCAGTTTACTCCGCGGGCAGGGGTATGGCTACACCTTC
NA	TRBJ1-2	TRBV6-1	NA	CASTEGQYNYGYTF	TGTGCCAGCACCGAAGGACAGTACAACTATGGCTACACCTTC
NA	TRBJ1-5	TRBV29-1	NA	CSPPRVSDQPQHF	TGCAGCCCCCCCAGGGTCAGCGACCAGCCCCAGCATTTT
NA	TRBJ1-2	TRBV27	NA	CASSPTARANYGYTF	TGTGCCAGCAGCCCCACTGCGAGAGCTAACTATGGCTACACCTTC
NA	TRBJ1-5	TRBV5-6	NA	CASSPQGGVGQPQHF	TGTGCCAGCAGCCCACAGGGAGGAGTTGGTCAGCCCCAGCATTTT
NA	TRBJ1-2	TRBV2	NA	CASSRQSYGYTF	TGTGCCAGCAGTAGACAGTCATATGGCTACACCTTC
NA	TRBJ2-1	TRBV19	NA	CASSTKTRNHNEQFF	TGTGCCAGTAGTACCAAAACACGTAACCACAATGAGCAGTTCTTC
NA	TRBJ2-7	TRBV30	NA	CAWSIKRASSYEQYF	TGTGCCTGGAGTATCAAGCGGGCGAGCTCCTACGAGCAGTACTTC
NA	TRBJ1-2	TRBV20-1	NA	CSAPTGSGYTF	TGCAGTGCTCCTACAGGGAGTGGCTACACCTTC
TRBD1	TRBJ1-6	TRBV7-2	NA	CASSWDGRGGSPLHF	TGTGCCAGCAGTTGGGACGGGAGAGGGGGCTCACCCCTCCACTTT
TRBD2	TRBJ2-7	TRBV7-2	NA	CASSPIASGSYEQYF	TGTGCCAGCAGCCCCATAGCTAGCGGCTCCTACGAGCAGTACTTC
NA	TRBJ2-7	TRBV4-3	NA	CASSQDGPGKTYEQYF	TGCGCCAGCAGCCAAGACGGGCCAGGTAAAACCTACGAGCAGTACTTC
TRBD2	TRBJ2-5	TRBV5-4	NA	CASSLSGGVQETQYF	TGTGCCAGCAGCTTATCGGGGGGTGTACAAGAGACCCAGTACTTC
TRBD2	TRBJ2-3	TRBV28	NA	CASSQTSGLTDTQYF	TGTGCCAGCAGTCAGACTAGCGGACTGACAGATACGCAGTATTTT
NA	TRBJ1-2	TRBV2	NA	CASNLYSVGYTF	TGTGCCAGCAACCTTTACTCGGTTGGCTACACCTTC
NA	TRBJ2-1	TRBV9	NA	CASSLLDEQFF	TGTGCCAGCAGCCTCCTGGATGAGCAGTTCTTC
NA	TRBJ2-2	TRBV7-6	NA	CASSLVAGSQARELFF	TGTGCCAGCAGCTTAGTGGCAGGGTCTCAGGCCAGGGAGCTGTTTTTT
NA	TRBJ1-6	TRBV7-6	NA	CASSLGVRTENSPLHF	TGTGCCAGCAGCTTAGGAGTCAGAACAGAGAATTCACCCCTCCACTTT